This TCR beta chain stems from a study of shared clonotypes between healthy human individuals. Study in general: Three plates were used per donor for CD4 naive, three for CD4 memory, two for CD8 naive and one for CD8 memory. Study-wide findings and caveats: Naive CD4 clonotype sharing across a handful of donors was about 5%.

Using immunoSEQ multiplex PCR, the repertoire was profiled, and TCRdb retains in-frame clones only, with some absent. The sample has 190,000 or so clones; approximately 62% are singletons. The CDR3 is made up of 13 amino acids. CDR1 KGHSH and CDR2 LQKENI come from the germline V gene. With 4 bases removed from V and 7 bases from J, the gap between germline ends came to 11 bases. Remarks on this clone: Antigen specificity is unknown.

The rearrangement joins TRBV18 to TRBJ2-1; D might be TRBD1 (5 bases). The TCR comes from a man aged 25 to 40 in good health. Material for sequencing was memory CD4+ T cells sorted from blood. The subset: CD45RA-negative fraction. CDR3 bases: TGTGCCAGCTCACGGGCAGGGCTAAATGAGCAGTTCTTC. Translated, it gives CASSRAGLNEQFF. The full variable domain, rest sourced from reference TRBV18 and TRBJ2-1, is NAGVMQNPRHLVRRRGQEARLRCSPMKGHSHVYWYRQLPEEGLKFMVYLQKENIIDESGMPKERFSAEFPKEGPSILRIQQVVRGDSAAYFCASSRAGLNEQFFGPGTRLTVL.